These T cell receptor beta chains were read from a single sample in a study of beta chain features in type 1 diabetes. Profiled with immunoSEQ multiplex PCR; TCRdb holds only in-frame clones, not every one. There are hundreds of thousands of clones in the sample; about an eighth occur only once, and roughly 0.04% lies in the top ten. Specimen: naive CD4+ T cells from blood. These receptors all come from a man aged 18-30 years with type 1 diabetes. CDR3s include the opening cysteine and the closing phenylalanine or tryptophan. The order of the fields is D gene, clone size, J gene, V gene, CDR3 protein, CDR3 DNA. The D gene is left open where the match is weak. Clone size is shown for a subset of rows, as once, few, many or a class of expanded clone.

d_call: -
clone_size: -
j_call: TRBJ2-1
v_call: TRBV30
cdr3_aa: CAWSVAGNEQFF
cdr3_nt: TGTGCCTGGAGTGTAGCTGGCAATGAGCAGTTCTTC

d_call: -
clone_size: -
j_call: TRBJ2-5
v_call: TRBV30
cdr3_aa: CALLTGPGETQYF
cdr3_nt: TGTGCCCTACTGACAGGTCCTGGAGAGACCCAGTACTTC

d_call: -
clone_size: few
j_call: TRBJ1-2
v_call: TRBV6-5
cdr3_aa: CASSEVGSDYGYTF
cdr3_nt: TGTGCCAGCAGTGAAGTAGGCAGCGACTATGGCTACACCTTC

d_call: -
clone_size: -
j_call: TRBJ1-4
v_call: TRBV28
cdr3_aa: CASSSRSLRIF
cdr3_nt: TGTGCCAGCAGTTCAAGGTCGCTTAGGATTTTT

d_call: -
clone_size: few
j_call: TRBJ1-3
v_call: TRBV25-1
cdr3_aa: CASRSPGNTIYF
cdr3_nt: TGTGCCAGCCGATCCCCTGGAAACACCATATATTTT

d_call: -
clone_size: few
j_call: TRBJ2-7
v_call: TRBV5-1
cdr3_aa: CASSPQGMSYEQYF
cdr3_nt: TGCGCCAGCAGCCCCCAGGGTATGTCCTACGAGCAGTACTTC

d_call: TRBD2
clone_size: few
j_call: TRBJ2-7
v_call: TRBV5-1
cdr3_aa: CASRTGLAIHEQYF
cdr3_nt: TGCGCCAGCAGGACGGGACTAGCTATCCACGAGCAGTACTTC

d_call: TRBD1
clone_size: -
j_call: TRBJ1-4
v_call: TRBV6-5
cdr3_aa: CASSYSGTGGFF
cdr3_nt: TGTGCCAGCAGTTACTCCGGGACAGGGGGGTTTTTT

d_call: TRBD2
clone_size: -
j_call: TRBJ2-1
v_call: TRBV5-1
cdr3_aa: CASSSVGLAGGAGEQFF
cdr3_nt: TGCGCCAGCAGTTCTGTAGGCCTAGCGGGAGGGGCCGGTGAGCAGTTCTTC

d_call: TRBD1
clone_size: -
j_call: TRBJ1-1
v_call: TRBV7-3
cdr3_aa: CASSPGQGRYTEAFF
cdr3_nt: TGTGCCAGCAGCCCGGGACAGGGGAGGTACACTGAAGCTTTCTTT

d_call: TRBD2
clone_size: -
j_call: TRBJ2-3
v_call: TRBV5-4
cdr3_aa: CASSPGGAWLNTQYF
cdr3_nt: TGTGCCAGCAGCCCGGGGGGGGCCTGGCTGAATACGCAGTATTTT

d_call: -
clone_size: few
j_call: TRBJ1-4
v_call: TRBV29-1
cdr3_aa: CSVEEGPNEKLFF
cdr3_nt: TGCAGCGTTGAAGAGGGTCCCAATGAAAAACTGTTTTTT

d_call: TRBD1
clone_size: -
j_call: TRBJ1-1
v_call: TRBV18
cdr3_aa: CASSPPGQGPGTEAFF
cdr3_nt: TGTGCCAGCTCACCACCGGGACAGGGACCGGGCACTGAAGCTTTCTTT

d_call: -
clone_size: -
j_call: TRBJ2-7
v_call: TRBV2
cdr3_aa: CASRRQTGAYEQYF
cdr3_nt: TGTGCCAGCAGGCGACAGACGGGGGCCTACGAGCAGTACTTC

d_call: -
clone_size: few
j_call: TRBJ2-2
v_call: TRBV25-1
cdr3_aa: CASSETLGAGELFF
cdr3_nt: TGTGCCAGCAGTGAGACCTTAGGGGCCGGGGAGCTGTTTTTT

d_call: -
clone_size: -
j_call: TRBJ2-1
v_call: TRBV7-9
cdr3_aa: CASSPRGGTNNEQFF
cdr3_nt: TGTGCCAGCAGCCCGCGAGGGGGGACTAATAATGAGCAGTTCTTC

d_call: -
clone_size: -
j_call: TRBJ1-1
v_call: TRBV29-1
cdr3_aa: CSVGALLRDTEAFF
cdr3_nt: TGCAGCGTTGGCGCCCTCCTTAGAGACACTGAAGCTTTCTTT

d_call: -
clone_size: -
j_call: TRBJ1-1
v_call: TRBV29-1
cdr3_aa: CSVGRANTEAFF
cdr3_nt: TGCAGCGTTGGTCGGGCGAACACTGAAGCTTTCTTT

d_call: -
clone_size: -
j_call: TRBJ2-7
v_call: TRBV10-1
cdr3_aa: CASSEDITKGQYF
cdr3_nt: TGCGCCAGCAGCGAGGATATTACGAAGGGGCAGTACTTC

d_call: -
clone_size: -
j_call: TRBJ2-3
v_call: TRBV5-6
cdr3_aa: CASSDSYTDTQYF
cdr3_nt: TGTGCCAGCAGCGACAGCTACACAGATACGCAGTATTTT

d_call: TRBD2
clone_size: -
j_call: TRBJ2-7
v_call: TRBV6-1
cdr3_aa: CASSESGGRNEQYF
cdr3_nt: TGTGCCAGCAGTGAATCGGGAGGGAGGAACGAGCAGTACTTC

d_call: -
clone_size: few
j_call: TRBJ2-3
v_call: TRBV29-1
cdr3_aa: CSAQGFTDTQYF
cdr3_nt: TGCAGCGCCCAAGGGTTCACAGATACGCAGTATTTT

d_call: TRBD2
clone_size: few
j_call: TRBJ2-1
v_call: TRBV7-2
cdr3_aa: CASSSGLPNEQFF
cdr3_nt: TGTGCCAGCAGCTCGGGACTACCAAATGAGCAGTTCTTC

d_call: -
clone_size: -
j_call: TRBJ2-7
v_call: TRBV6-6
cdr3_aa: CASSYELGRDEQYF
cdr3_nt: TGTGCCAGCAGTTATGAACTGGGTAGGGACGAGCAGTACTTC

d_call: TRBD2
clone_size: -
j_call: TRBJ2-3
v_call: TRBV29-1
cdr3_aa: CSVDGLAVRDTQYF
cdr3_nt: TGCAGCGTTGATGGCCTAGCGGTACGAGATACGCAGTATTTT

d_call: -
clone_size: -
j_call: TRBJ2-7
v_call: TRBV20-1
cdr3_aa: CSAAPHEQYF
cdr3_nt: TGCAGTGCCGCCCCCCACGAGCAGTACTTC

d_call: -
clone_size: few
j_call: TRBJ2-7
v_call: TRBV7-9
cdr3_aa: CASSPRELASYEQYF
cdr3_nt: TGTGCCAGCAGCCCACGGGAACTCGCCTCCTACGAGCAGTACTTC

d_call: TRBD2
clone_size: -
j_call: TRBJ2-2
v_call: TRBV9
cdr3_aa: CASSPRTSGGVTGELFF
cdr3_nt: TGTGCCAGCAGCCCCCGGACTAGCGGGGGGGTCACCGGGGAGCTGTTTTTT

d_call: TRBD1
clone_size: few
j_call: TRBJ2-6
v_call: TRBV30
cdr3_aa: CAWAPGQGRSGANVLTF
cdr3_nt: TGTGCCTGGGCTCCGGGACAGGGTCGCTCTGGGGCCAACGTCCTGACTTTC

d_call: -
clone_size: few
j_call: TRBJ2-1
v_call: TRBV15
cdr3_aa: CATSAGTLGNEQFF
cdr3_nt: TGTGCCACCAGCGCCGGGACTCTCGGGAATGAGCAGTTCTTC

d_call: -
clone_size: -
j_call: TRBJ2-5
v_call: TRBV18
cdr3_aa: CASSPPPGQETQYF
cdr3_nt: TGTGCCAGCTCACCACCCCCAGGGCAAGAGACCCAGTACTTC

d_call: -
clone_size: few
j_call: TRBJ2-7
v_call: TRBV7-9
cdr3_aa: CASSFFYEQYF
cdr3_nt: TGTGCCAGCAGCTTTTTCTACGAGCAGTACTTC

d_call: TRBD1
clone_size: few
j_call: TRBJ2-1
v_call: TRBV29-1
cdr3_aa: CSVEDRGTGVVFF
cdr3_nt: TGCAGCGTTGAAGATCGGGGGACAGGGGTTGTGTTCTTC